A selection of T cell receptor beta chains follows, all from one sample in a study of identical twins. TCRdb passed the 5' RACE reads through MiXCR, listing each CDR3 protein once. This table has some 200,000 distinct CDR3 sequences, 6.5% to 8.5% appearing once. The same specimen was also included in a second study, on yellow fever vaccine responses in identical twins.

Sequences were obtained from memory (CD45RO+) T cells sorted from blood. Receptors were obtained from a woman aged 18-30 years in good health. CDR3s include the opening cysteine and the closing phenylalanine or tryptophan. D genes are given only for firm matches. Only some rows state a clone size, as once, few, many or a class for expanded clones.

d_gene,abundance,v_gene,j_gene,CDR3nt,CDR3aa
.,.,TRBV6-1,TRBJ2-3,TGTGCCAGCGGACGGGACCCCGCAAGCACAGATACGCAGTATTTT,CASGRDPASTDTQYF
.,.,TRBV27,TRBJ2-1,TGTGCCAGCAGTTTTAGTCTTATGGCTAGGCCTAACAATGAGCAGTTCTTC,CASSFSLMARPNNEQFF
.,many,TRBV6-5,TRBJ2-5,TGTGCCAGCAGTTACTTATCCCTAGCGTATGAGACCCAGTACTTC,CASSYLSLAYETQYF
.,many,TRBV3-1,TRBJ1-2,TGTGCCAGCAGTCGGGACATACTCTATGGCTACACCTTC,CASSRDILYGYTF
TRBD1,few,TRBV30,TRBJ2-5,TGTGCCTGGAGTTCTGGACAGGGTAGAGCAGAAGAGACCCAGTACTTC,CAWSSGQGRAEETQYF
TRBD1,.,TRBV6-2/TRBV6-3,TRBJ2-5,TGTGCCAGCAGACGGACAGGGAATACGGGGACCCAAGAGACCCAGTACTTC,CASRRTGNTGTQETQYF
.,.,TRBV20-1,TRBJ2-7,TGCAGTGTGGCAGGGGTAAACGCCTACGAGCAGTACTTC,CSVAGVNAYEQYF
TRBD2,.,TRBV7-2,TRBJ2-3,TGTGCCAGCAGCTTACGGGAGGGAGGGGGCACAGATACGCAGTATTTT,CASSLREGGGTDTQYF
.,few,TRBV6-2/TRBV6-3,TRBJ1-5,TGTGCCAGCAGTTACTCGCGGGGGAGTCAGCCCCAGCATTTT,CASSYSRGSQPQHF
.,many,TRBV12-3/TRBV12-4,TRBJ2-7,TGTGCCAGCAGTTTGGGGTCGGTCGGCGAGCAGTACTTC,CASSLGSVGEQYF
.,.,TRBV3-1,TRBJ1-1,TGTGCCAGCAGCCAAGCACAGATGAACACTGAAGCTTTCTTT,CASSQAQMNTEAFF
.,few,TRBV28,TRBJ1-1,TGTGCCAGCAGTTCAAACAGACAGTATCAAGCTTTCTTT,CASSSNRQYQAFF
.,few,TRBV7-2,TRBJ2-2,TGTGCCAGCAGCTCCCGGCGCCCCGGGGCCGGGACCGGGGAGCTGTTTTTT,CASSSRRPGAGTGELFF
.,.,TRBV3-1,TRBJ1-1,TGTGCCAGCAGCCAACTTAAAGGTATCCCTGAAGCTTTCTTT,CASSQLKGIPEAFF
TRBD1,few,TRBV7-2,TRBJ2-5,TGTGCCAGCAGCTTAGGGGACAGGGGTTTAGAGACCCAGTACTTC,CASSLGDRGLETQYF
.,many,TRBV7-2,TRBJ2-1,TGTGCCAGCAGCTTAGTCTCAGGGACCAGCTCCTACAATGAGCAGTTCTTC,CASSLVSGTSSYNEQFF
.,few,TRBV4-3,TRBJ1-2,TGCGCCAGCAGCCAAGGGAGTGGCCTAAACTATGGCTACACCTTC,CASSQGSGLNYGYTF
.,.,TRBV20-1,TRBJ1-2,TGCAGTGCTAGGGGCGCAGCTTCCGATTATGGCTACACCTTC,CSARGAASDYGYTF
.,many,TRBV28,TRBJ2-2,TGTGCCAGCAGGCCGGGGTCTAGGGCCCAGGGCGGGGAGCTGTTTTTT,CASRPGSRAQGGELFF
.,.,TRBV5-4,TRBJ2-2,TGTGCCAGCAGGGAGCCCGAGGTCACCGGGGAGCTGTTTTTT,CASREPEVTGELFF
.,.,TRBV28,TRBJ2-6,TGTGCCAGCAGTCTTGACAACTCTGGGGCCAACGTCCTGACTTTC,CASSLDNSGANVLTF
.,few,TRBV27,TRBJ2-7,TGTGCCAGCAGTTTGGGACCCGGAGGACAGCTTTCGTACGAGCAGTACTTC,CASSLGPGGQLSYEQYF
TRBD2,few,TRBV25-1,TRBJ2-3,TGTGCCAGCAGTGAAGCCCTCAACAGCGGGGACACAGATACGCAGTATTTT,CASSEALNSGDTDTQYF
TRBD2,.,TRBV6-5,TRBJ2-3,TGTGTACTAGCGGGAATAGCAGATACGCAGTATTTT,CVLAGIADTQYF
.,many,TRBV5-6,TRBJ2-1,TGTGCCAGCAGCGCCTACAGGCTTGGTGAGCAGTTCTTC,CASSAYRLGEQFF